This T cell receptor (beta chain) was identified in a study of Ad26.COV2.S vaccination and SARS-CoV-2 variants (dated by TCRdb to 2020 to 2022). Regarding the research as a whole: Donors in the vaccine arm were drawn from COV1001, a phase I-IIa trial of Ad26.COV2.S in healthy adults that was multicentre, randomized, double-blind and placebo-controlled. Ad26.COV2.S was administered intramuscularly at a dose of 5x10^10 or 1x10^11 viral particles, either as one shot or as two shots given 56 days apart. Sequencing of the TCRbeta repertoire served to evaluate the specificity and breadth of SARS-CoV-2-reactive T cell receptors following Ad26.COV2.S vaccination. A total of 32 samples were included in the TCR-sequenced set, comprising roughly 19 Ad26.COV2.S vaccine recipients, 5 placebo recipients and 8 SARS-CoV-2 convalescent individuals. Participants in the trial were split at random into five groups of five each, receiving low-dose or high-dose Ad26.COV2.S once or twice, or else placebo on both occasions. Throughout the experiments and outcome assessment, investigators stayed blinded to trial group allocation. Results the study describes overall, beyond this receptor: The study was not powered to compare responses between vaccine doses or regimens. Higher spike-specific TCR breadth was observed in Ad26.COV2.S recipients than in placebo recipients (P = 0.0014). Comparable non-spike TCR breadth was observed between vaccine and placebo recipients, consistent with only spike being contained in the vaccine. The authors noted that total T cell responses may have been underestimated by the TCR breadth and depth analyses. Substantial breadth of spike-specific CD8+ and CD4+ T cell responses was reported after vaccination.

The immunoSEQ Assay was used to sequence TCRbeta CDR3 regions. After extraction, genomic DNA underwent amplification by bias-controlled multiplex PCR, followed by high-throughput sequencing. The paper's data handling went like this. To quantify the absolute abundance of every unique TCRbeta CDR3 region, sequences were collapsed and filtered. Usable DNA was measured by amplifying reference genes present in all nucleated cells, and TCRbeta template counts were normalized to that usable DNA to estimate T cell fraction. Repertoire TCRs were annotated as SARS-CoV-2-specific when V gene, CDR3 amino acid sequence and J gene were exactly matched to a known reactive TCR set. The reference SARS-CoV-2 TCR set was obtained from MIRA and was filtered for enrichment in COVID-19-positive ImmuneCODE repertoires, whereby public or cross-reactive TCRs were removed. Drawing on the MIRA antigens, annotated TCRs were analysed further at the level of specific ORF or position within ORF. Depth was the summed frequency of annotated unique rearrangements, while breadth was defined as annotated unique rearrangements over total unique productive rearrangements. Two-sided Wilcoxon rank-sum tests were used to compare TCR breadth between groups. TCRdb retrieved this table from immuneACCESS and kept in-frame rearrangements only. Not all clones are present; in checked studies, unresolved V genes account for under half, and no reason is known for the remainder. V and J calls and clone size are given by that table; D and trimming were obtained from the DNA. The sample table shows some 340,000 clones, and around 84% are seen once. The ten top clones hold more than 1.5% of the sample.

Note on this clone: What antigen it recognizes has not been identified. Nothing much larger sits one base from this clone, and base qualities are not available.

Per the publication, the treatment or condition label means: 19 received Ad26.COV2.S at low or high dose, single or two shots; about 5 received placebo; per-sample allocation not given. For vaccine and placebo recipients, repertoires were sequenced using samples collected on day 63 after the first injection. Between 29 July and 7 August 2020, Cohort 1b enrolled fewer than 30 adults aged 18-55 years at one site in Boston, USA. Ad26.COV2.S was a replication-incompetent adenovirus type 26 vector that expressed a prefusion-stabilized SARS-CoV-2 spike protein derived from the original Wuhan strain. V has 0 bases trimmed and J has 7 bases trimmed; junction bases matching no gene number 7. CDR1 and CDR2 are read off the germline V gene as SGHVS and FNYEAQ. From cysteine to phenylalanine, the CDR3 is 17 amino acids long. Only the CDR3 DNA stays, 51 bases, in frame from base 1.

Rearrangement joined TRBV7-6 to TRBJ2-3; the central 13 bases match TRBD2. The source of this sequence is a person aged 18 to 59 who received the Ad26.COV2.S COVID-19 vaccine or a placebo. The sequencing here drew on peripheral blood, taken in a trial of Ad26.COV2.S vaccine versus placebo. The DNA sequence follows: TGTGCCAGCAGCTTAGCGCACACTAGCGGGGGGGGAAATACGCAGTATTTT. It translates as CASSLAHTSGGGNTQYF.